The clone carrying this T cell receptor beta chain was observed a handful of times. The antigen remains unidentified. This sample stems from a study of vaccination and CD4 T cells after COVID-19. Trimming removed 4 bases from V and 4 bases from J, with 10 bases in between. The CDR3 spans 13 residues. From germline, CDR1 is SNHLY and CDR2 FYNNEI. Treatment meaning: roughly 10-day PBMC culture with coronavirus spike peptide pools or control peptides (ViraFEST assay). With the Oncomine TCR Beta short-read assay, DNA from cultured CD4+ T cells was sequenced. TCRdb re-called the PCR reads with MiXCR, one entry per CDR3 protein. This table holds about 20,000 distinct CDR3 sequences, around 60% found once.

The chain combines TRBV2 with TRBJ1-1; D gene unclear. The sequences come from CD4+ T cells from blood, cultured in vitro, collected after SARS-CoV-2 vaccination. This receptor was obtained from a human donor who had recovered from COVID-19. The CDR3 bases are TGTGCCAGCAGTGGCTCGACAAGCACTGAAGCTTTCTTT. Protein sequence: CASSGSTSTEAFF.